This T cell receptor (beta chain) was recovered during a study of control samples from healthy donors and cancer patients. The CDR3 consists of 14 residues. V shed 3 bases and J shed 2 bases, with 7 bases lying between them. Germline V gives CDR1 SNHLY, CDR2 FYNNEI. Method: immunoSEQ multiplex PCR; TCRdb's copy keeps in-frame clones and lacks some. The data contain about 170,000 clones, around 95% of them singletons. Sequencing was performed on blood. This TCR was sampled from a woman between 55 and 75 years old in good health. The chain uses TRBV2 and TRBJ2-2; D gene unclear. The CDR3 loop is CASSELGNTGELFF. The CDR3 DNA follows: TGTGCCAGCAGTGAGCTCGGAAACACCGGGGAGCTGTTTTTT.